The rows below give T cell receptor beta chains drawn from one sample of a study of cytomegalovirus exposure and HLA in healthy donors. The data were produced by immunoSEQ multiplex PCR, yet TCRdb's version contains in-frame clones alone and is incomplete. The table has 90,000 to 110,000 clones, around 75% seen once; the top ten hold approximately 7.2%. Sequencing used PBMCs. These receptors all come from a man aged 30 to 45 in good health and CMV-seropositive. Each CDR3 is given with its conserved first and last residue. D genes are given only for firm matches. Size values are once, few and many counts, or a class for expanded clones, and some rows have none.

-,TRBV19,12,TRBJ1-5,-,TGTGCCAGTAAGGTGGACTATCAGCCCCAGCATTTT,CASKVDYQPQHF
once,TRBV2,12,TRBJ2-1,-,TGTGCCAGCAGTCCGGACTTCGGCGAGCAGTTCTTC,CASSPDFGEQFF
-,TRBV19,17,TRBJ2-6,TRBD1,TGTGCCAGTAGTTCGGGACAGCGATACTCTGGGGCCAACGTCCTGACTTTC,CASSSGQRYSGANVLTF
few,TRBV5-4,16,TRBJ2-1,TRBD2,TGTGCCAGCAGCTTGTTGGGGCGGGGGGACTACAATGAGCAGTTCTTC,CASSLLGRGDYNEQFF
few,TRBV5-1,20,TRBJ2-6,TRBD1,TGCGCCAGCAGCTTTGGACAGGGGGCGATGGGAGGTACTGGGGCCAACGTCCTGACTTTC,CASSFGQGAMGGTGANVLTF
-,TRBV6-1,14,TRBJ2-2,-,TGTGCCAGCAGTGGCCAGGGCAGCACCGGGGAGCTGTTTTTT,CASSGQGSTGELFF
-,TRBV7-8,14,TRBJ1-1,TRBD1,TGTGCCAGCAGCTCGACAGGGATGAACACTGAAGCTTTCTTT,CASSSTGMNTEAFF
-,TRBV10-1,17,TRBJ1-6,TRBD1,TGCGCCAGCAGCCCCGGGACAGGGGGCCTATACCATTCACCCCTCCACTTT,CASSPGTGGLYHSPLHF
-,TRBV7-2,15,TRBJ1-2,TRBD1,TGTGCCAGCAGCTCCGGACAGGGGACACTATATGGCTACACCTTC,CASSSGQGTLYGYTF
few,TRBV25-1,13,TRBJ1-1,-,TGTGCCAGCAGAGGGGATTGGAACACTGAAGCTTTCTTT,CASRGDWNTEAFF
-,TRBV6-5,14,TRBJ1-1,-,TGTGCCAGCAGTTACGACACCCGACCCACTGAAGCTTTCTTT,CASSYDTRPTEAFF
-,TRBV9,14,TRBJ1-5,TRBD1,TGTGCCAGCAGCCGACAGGGGGGCAATCAGCCCCAGCATTTT,CASSRQGGNQPQHF
-,TRBV5-6,13,TRBJ2-7,-,TGTGCCAGCAGGTACCGGGGAGACTACGAGCAGTACTTC,CASRYRGDYEQYF
-,TRBV2,14,TRBJ2-3,TRBD2,TGTGCCAGCAGTGATTGGGACTATACAGATACGCAGTATTTT,CASSDWDYTDTQYF